The entry below gives a single TCR beta chain sequence along with its context. Its antigen is unidentified. Patients chosen for sequencing had CD8+CD57+ cells that had expanded, as shown by flow cytometry. All patients were therapy-naive when blood was sampled. These data are taken from a study of CD8+CD57+ T cells in acquired aplastic anemia. Study at large: The sorted CD4+ and CD8+ cells yielded an average around 3 ug of DNA.

This CDR3 comprises 14 residues. The germline V and J ends were trimmed by 7 bases and 0 bases, with 12 bases remaining between them. Genomic DNA served as template for TCR beta VDJ and CDR3 profiling. TCRdb used MiXCR to reprocess the reads, holding one entry per CDR3 protein. The table lists roughly 280,000 distinct CDR3 sequences, approximately 60% of them singletons. Study-wide points: Overlap between patients and controls comprised twenty-nine CD8+ CDR3 sequences. Significance was not reached for CD8+ Simpson's diversity between patients and controls.

The material sequenced was sorted CD4+, CD8+, or CD8+CD57+ T cells (not recorded which) from PBMCs. The chain couples TRBV12-3 or TRBV12-4 to TRBJ1-1, with D possibly matching TRBD1 (5 bases). This TCR was recovered from a human donor with aplastic anemia. The CDR3 loop is CASKPGPMNTEAFF. CDR3 nucleotide sequence: TGTGCCAGCAAACCGGGACCCATGAACACTGAAGCTTTCTTT.